The TCR beta chain under discussion was sequenced for a study of tumor-infiltrating lymphocytes in primary liver carcinoma. Without any cell sorting, about 18-31 mg of bulk tissue yielded co-extracted RNA and DNA. No patient had received treatment, and all had chronic HBV infection. CDR1 is SEHNR, CDR2 FQNEAQ, per germline (reference sequence). The CDR3 extends over 16 amino acids. Trimming took 5 bases from V and 2 from J, leaving 18 bases between them. The investigators made TCR beta cDNA from approximately 0.5 ug total RNA, using a constant-region primer. Slightly modified ARM-PCR served as the procedure for the TCR beta libraries. These libraries came from three rounds of nested multiplex PCR. PCR rounds one and two used TRBV1-TRBV30 forward primers with a C-beta reverse primer for around 9 cycles each. TCRdb re-called the multiplex PCR reads with MiXCR, one entry per CDR3 protein. Counted here are 40,000 to 55,000 distinct CDR3 sequences, 60% to 80% occurring once; the ten biggest clones make up around 22%.

The source of this sequence is a man in his forties with primary liver carcinoma and hepatitis B virus infection. This rearrangement joins TRBV7-9 to TRBJ1-1; no reliable D call. The sequencing input was liver tumor tissue from sampling region 5. The subset denotes: tumor region T5, tumor centre. CDR3 region: CASSNGLGGSNTEAFF. The CDR3 DNA is TGTGCCAGCAGCAACGGGTTAGGAGGGTCAAACACTGAAGCTTTCTTT.